These T cell receptor beta chains were read from a single sample in a study of preoperative IRX-2 immunotherapy in early breast cancer. The table came from immunoSEQ multiplex PCR; TCRdb's copy has only in-frame clones and leaves some out. This table holds some 59,000 clones, approximately 94% found once. The sample was collected from a patient treated with IRX-2 immunotherapy. The receptors come from a human donor with breast cancer. The CDR3 runs from the conserved cysteine through the conserved F or W. The D gene is left open where the match is weak. Clone size is shown for a subset of rows, as once, few, many or a class of expanded clone.

D gene	clone size	V gene	J gene	CDR3 length	CDR3 DNA	CDR3 protein
.	.	TRBV4-3	TRBJ2-7	17	TGCGCCAGCAGCCAAGACTGGGGGGCCTCCCTCTCCTACGAGCAGTACTTC	CASSQDWGASLSYEQYF
TRBD2	.	TRBV7-6	TRBJ2-7	16	TGTGCCAGCAGCTTAGCGGGGACTAGCGGACGCTACGAGCAGTACTTC	CASSLAGTSGRYEQYF
TRBD1	.	TRBV28	TRBJ1-5	16	TGTGCCAGCAGTCTGGGGACAGGGGGCGGACATCAGCCCCAGCATTTT	CASSLGTGGGHQPQHF
.	.	TRBV28	TRBJ2-1	15	TGTGCCAGCAGTCGCCGGGACGGAAAGAACAATGAGCAGTTCTTC	CASSRRDGKNNEQFF
TRBD1	.	TRBV18	TRBJ2-1	12	TGTGCCAGCTCTCCGGGACAGGGGGAGCAGTTCTTC	CASSPGQGEQFF
.	once	TRBV9	TRBJ1-2	15	TGTGCCAGCAGCGGCCGGGACTTATTTAACTATGGCTACACCTTC	CASSGRDLFNYGYTF
.	.	TRBV6-1	TRBJ2-4	16	TGTGCCAGCAGTGACGTGGACAAGACCGCCAAAAACATTCAGTACTTC	CASSDVDKTAKNIQYF
.	.	TRBV21-1	TRBJ1-6	13	TGTGCCAGCAGCAACCAGGGTAATTCACCCCTCCACTTT	CASSNQGNSPLHF
.	.	TRBV5-6	TRBJ1-2	14	TGTGCCAGCAGCTTGGTGTCCCCGGTCTGGAGCTACACCTTC	CASSLVSPVWSYTF
.	.	TRBV28	TRBJ1-2	13	TGTGCCAGCACCCGCGGGGTTAACTATGGCTACACCTTC	CASTRGVNYGYTF
.	.	TRBV4-1	TRBJ2-1	17	TGCGCCAGCAGCCATCCCTCAGTTGTGGGCCGACGCAATGAGCAGTTCTTC	CASSHPSVVGRRNEQFF
TRBD1	.	TRBV7-2	TRBJ1-2	13	TGTGCCAGCAGCATTACGACAGGGAATGGCTACACCTTC	CASSITTGNGYTF
TRBD1	.	TRBV5-1	TRBJ1-2	13	TGCGCCAGCAGCGCGGGACAGTTAGATGGCTACACCTTC	CASSAGQLDGYTF
TRBD2	.	TRBV7-2	TRBJ2-3	14	TGTGCCAGCAGCCTTAGCGGGGGGTTAGATACGCAGTATTTT	CASSLSGGLDTQYF
TRBD2	once	TRBV4-2	TRBJ2-7	15	TGTGCCAGCAGCCAAGCGGGCGGGAGTTGGTGGGAGCAGTACTTC	CASSQAGGSWWEQYF
.	.	TRBV5-6	TRBJ2-5	15	TGTGCCAGCAGCTTTGCGAGCGGGCGAGAAGAGACCCAGTACTTC	CASSFASGREETQYF
.	.	TRBV4-1	TRBJ1-1	13	TGCGCCAGCAGCCAAAGGGAGGGGTCAGAAGCTTTCTTT	CASSQREGSEAFF
.	.	TRBV27	TRBJ2-5	14	TGTGCCAGTTCAGGGAGAACCTCCTTGGAGACCCAGTACTTC	CASSGRTSLETQYF
.	.	TRBV5-5	TRBJ1-2	13	TGTGCCAGCAGCTTACAGTCGACCTATGGCTACACCTTC	CASSLQSTYGYTF
TRBD1	.	TRBV18	TRBJ2-1	14	TGTGCCAGCTCACCCCAGACAGGGTACAATGAGCAGTTCTTC	CASSPQTGYNEQFF
TRBD2	.	TRBV4-2	TRBJ2-7	18	TGTGCCAGCAGCCAACGAGGCTCTGAGCGGGGGACCTTGTACGAGCAGTACTTC	CASSQRGSERGTLYEQYF
.	once	TRBV6-5	TRBJ2-3	14	TGTGCCAGCAGTTTAACGGACAGCACAGATACGCAGTATTTT	CASSLTDSTDTQYF
.	once	TRBV18	TRBJ2-1	18	TGTGCCAGCTCACCCCCGCTAAGGCCGGGACACAACTACAATGAGCAGTTCTTC	CASSPPLRPGHNYNEQFF
TRBD1	.	TRBV11-1	TRBJ1-4	15	TGTGCCAGCAGCCCGGGGGACAGGGCTAATGAAAAACTGTTTTTT	CASSPGDRANEKLFF
.	.	TRBV6-6	TRBJ2-7	13	TGTGCCAGCAGTTGGGACTGGCCCTACGAGCAGTACTTC	CASSWDWPYEQYF
.	.	TRBV9	TRBJ2-1	14	TGTGCCAGCAGCCACAGGGCGGGCCCGGTTGAGCAGTTCTTC	CASSHRAGPVEQFF
.	.	TRBV5-6	TRBJ2-2	15	TGTGCCAGCAGCTTGGGGGGCAGGGTCGTTGGGGAGCTGTTTTTT	CASSLGGRVVGELFF
TRBD2	.	TRBV11-2	TRBJ2-1	16	TGTGCCAGCAGCTTCCCTGGACTAGCGGGAGTCAGGGAGCAGTTCTTC	CASSFPGLAGVREQFF
TRBD1	.	TRBV5-1	TRBJ2-3	14	TGCGCCAGCAGCCTCGGACAGGGGTCAGATACGCAGTATTTT	CASSLGQGSDTQYF
TRBD2	.	TRBV18	TRBJ2-5	15	TGTGCCAGCTCACCACCGGGGGGACTAGCGGAGACCCAGTACTTC	CASSPPGGLAETQYF
TRBD1	.	TRBV7-6	TRBJ1-1	13	TGTGCCAGCAGCTGGGACAGACAAACCGAAGCTTTCTTT	CASSWDRQTEAFF
.	.	TRBV7-9	TRBJ2-6	13	TGTGCCAGCAGCCACTCTGGGGCCAACGTCCTGACTTTC	CASSHSGANVLTF
TRBD2	.	TRBV12-5	TRBJ2-3	15	TGTGCTAGTGGTCCCGGGACTAGCGTTGGAGATACGCAGTATTTT	CASGPGTSVGDTQYF
.	few	TRBV6-5	TRBJ2-1	12	TGTGCCAGCAGAGGATACAACAATGAGCAGTTCTTC	CASRGYNNEQFF
TRBD1	once	TRBV4-3	TRBJ1-1	17	TGCGCCAGCAGCCCCCGGGACAGGGGGATCATGAACACTGAAGCTTTCTTT	CASSPRDRGIMNTEAFF
.	once	TRBV14	TRBJ2-2	15	TGTGCCAGCAGCCAACTCAGGGGAGGAATCGGGGAGCTGTTTTTT	CASSQLRGGIGELFF
.	.	TRBV11-2	TRBJ2-5	14	TGTGCCAGCAGCTTAGAGGAATTCCAAGAGACCCAGTACTTC	CASSLEEFQETQYF
.	.	TRBV21-1	TRBJ2-1	13	TGTGCCAGCAGCCGAGAAACCGGGACTGAGCAGTTCTTC	CASSRETGTEQFF
TRBD1	.	TRBV19	TRBJ2-3	15	TGTGCCAGTAGCAAGGACAGGATATCCACAGATACGCAGTATTTT	CASSKDRISTDTQYF
.	.	TRBV7-2	TRBJ1-4	12	TGTGCCAGCAGCTTTGTTAATGAAAAACTGTTTTTT	CASSFVNEKLFF
.	.	TRBV7-3	TRBJ2-6	15	TGTGCCAGCAGCTTAGTCCCCTCTGGGGCCAACGTCCTGACTTTC	CASSLVPSGANVLTF
.	.	TRBV29-1	TRBJ2-1	13	TGCAGCGAAGAAGGGAGTATCGGCAATGAGCAGTTCTTC	CSEEGSIGNEQFF
.	.	TRBV28	TRBJ2-2	17	TGTGCCAGCAATCTCATCTGGGGTACGGTGAACACCGGGGAGCTGTTTTTT	CASNLIWGTVNTGELFF
.	.	TRBV5-1	TRBJ2-4	13	TGCGCCAGCAGCTTGGGGGAGGGACAGTCGCAGTACTTC	CASSLGEGQSQYF
TRBD2	.	TRBV27	TRBJ2-1	14	TGTGCCAGCAGGAGCGGGGGGGCATACAATGAGCAGTTCTTC	CASRSGGAYNEQFF
.	.	TRBV11-2	TRBJ1-5	13	TGTGCCAGCAGCACCCCCGGGGTTCCCCCCCAGCATTTT	CASSTPGVPPQHF
.	.	TRBV18	TRBJ1-1	17	TGTGCCAGCTCACCCAACTACGTACAGGGCCCGAGAGCTGAAGCTTTCTTT	CASSPNYVQGPRAEAFF
.	.	TRBV11-2	TRBJ2-4	15	TGTGCCAGCAGCTTAGGTGGTATCGCAACGGACATTCAGTACTTC	CASSLGGIATDIQYF